This TCR beta chain was recovered during a study of T cells in Graves' hyperthyroidism and ophthalmopathy. Study-level findings and limits: Ophthalmopathy and stable hyperthyroidism were separated by a 13 V-J model. The model forecast ophthalmopathy, anticipating it by a median approximately 7 months before onset.

This CDR3 region has 13 residues. The germline V gene has CDR1 MDHEN and CDR2 SYDVKM. J lost 10 bases, V lost 5 bases, and 8 bases had no gene match. Exclusions: uncontrolled infection, other autoimmune disease, pregnancy, lactation. Concerning this clonotype itself: Its antigen is unknown.

Authors of the study amplified TCR beta CDR3 regions from RNA transcripts. Carried out on the TCR CDR3, a first-round RT-PCR used the HTBI primer set. TCRdb analysed the multiplex PCR reads with MiXCR anew, one entry per CDR3 protein. This sample has approximately 610,000 distinct CDR3 sequences, with about a sixth found just once. The sequencing sample was made of blood. The clonotype originates from a woman younger than 30 with Graves' hyperthyroidism. The chain links TRBV28 to TRBJ1-1; 9 bases are shared with TRBD1. The CDR3 DNA reads TGTGCCAGCAGTCCACCGGACAGGGGACGAGCTTTCTTT. Its translation is CASSPPDRGRAFF.